The entry that follows covers one T cell receptor beta chain sequence. The CDR3 loop spans 12 amino acids. Trimming removed 3 bases from V and 6 bases from J, with 6 bases in between. Germline CDR1 SGHDN, CDR2 FVKESK. These data belong to a study of control samples from healthy donors and cancer patients. Generated by immunoSEQ multiplex PCR, the TCRdb table keeps only in-frame clones and is missing some. The profile shows more than 100,000 clones, around nine tenths of them singletons. The rearrangement uses TRBV14 and TRBJ2-1; no definite D call. The sample was PBMCs. The sequence came from a man aged 50-60 years with head and neck cancer. The CDR3 DNA follows: TGTGCCAGCAGCCATAATACCAATGAGCAGTTCTTC. Its translation is CASSHNTNEQFF.